This T cell receptor beta chain emerged from a study of blood T cell repertoires in COVID-19. The overall study: T cells, B-cell-depleted T cells, or PBMCs provided the cDNA or gDNA that served as material.

Living in 24 US areas, the participants were between roughly 18 and 89 years of age. People in the exposed group encountered a COVID-19 case within 2 weeks before entering the study. Clones were sequenced by immunoSEQ multiplex PCR, and TCRdb holds only the in-frame ones, with some missing. The data contain 250,000 to 300,000 clones, about 85% of them singletons. V was shortened by 1 base and J by 3 bases, with 9 bases between the two germline ends. Germline CDR1 reads LGHDT; CDR2 reads YNNKEL (reference sequence). The CDR3 runs 14 residues. The sequenced sample consisted of PBMCs or T cells enriched from blood (not recorded which). The TCR sequence derives from a woman in her fifties or sixties who had been exposed to COVID-19. The chain couples TRBV3-1 (or the pseudogene TRBV3-2) to TRBJ2-5; tentatively, D is TRBD1 (6 bases). Here the CDR3 DNA reads TGTGCCAGCAGCCAAGGCAGGGGCGAAGAGACCCAGTACTTC. This translates into CASSQGRGEETQYF.